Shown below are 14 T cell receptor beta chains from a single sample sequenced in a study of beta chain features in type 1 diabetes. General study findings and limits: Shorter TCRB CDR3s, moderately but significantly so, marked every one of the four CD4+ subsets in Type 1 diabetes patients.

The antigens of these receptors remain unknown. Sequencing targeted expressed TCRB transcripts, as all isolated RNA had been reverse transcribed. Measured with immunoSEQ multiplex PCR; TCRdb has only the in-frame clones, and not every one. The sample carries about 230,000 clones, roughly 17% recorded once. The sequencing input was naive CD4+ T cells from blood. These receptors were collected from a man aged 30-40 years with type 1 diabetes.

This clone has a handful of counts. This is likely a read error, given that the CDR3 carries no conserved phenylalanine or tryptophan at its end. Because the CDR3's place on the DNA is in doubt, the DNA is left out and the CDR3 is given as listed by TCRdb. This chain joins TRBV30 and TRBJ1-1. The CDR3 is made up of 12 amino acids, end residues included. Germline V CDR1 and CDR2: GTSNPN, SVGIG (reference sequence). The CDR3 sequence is CAWSRQGRGMGL.

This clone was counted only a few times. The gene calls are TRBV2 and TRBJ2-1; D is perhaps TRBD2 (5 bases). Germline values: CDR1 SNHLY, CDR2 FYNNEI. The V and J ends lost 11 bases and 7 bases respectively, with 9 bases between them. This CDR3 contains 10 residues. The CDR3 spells CALGENEQFF. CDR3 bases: TGTGCCCTGGGAGAGAATGAGCAGTTCTTC.

CDR3 sequence: CASSHIARLRGDTQYF. As DNA, the CDR3 is TGCGCCAGCAGCCATATCGCGCGATTACGGGGAGATACGCAGTATTTT. This chain links TRBV4-1 with TRBJ2-3, with a weak D call TRBD2 (5 bases). The germline CDR1 and CDR2 sequences are MGHRA and YSYEKL. The V end lost 3 bases, the J end lost 5 bases, and 18 bases lay between the germline ends. The CDR3 runs 16 residues.

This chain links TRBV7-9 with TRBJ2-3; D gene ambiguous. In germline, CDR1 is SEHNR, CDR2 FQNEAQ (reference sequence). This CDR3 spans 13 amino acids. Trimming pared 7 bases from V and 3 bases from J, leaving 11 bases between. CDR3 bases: TGTGCCAGCACCGCCCTCGGGACAGATACGCAGTATTTT. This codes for CASTALGTDTQYF.

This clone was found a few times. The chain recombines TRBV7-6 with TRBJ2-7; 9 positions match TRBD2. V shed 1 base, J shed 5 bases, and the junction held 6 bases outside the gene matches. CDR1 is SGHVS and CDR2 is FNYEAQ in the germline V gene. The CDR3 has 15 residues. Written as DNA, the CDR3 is TGTGCCAGCAGCTTAGTAGCGGGAGTTCGGCACGAGCAGTACTTC. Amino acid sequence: CASSLVAGVRHEQYF.

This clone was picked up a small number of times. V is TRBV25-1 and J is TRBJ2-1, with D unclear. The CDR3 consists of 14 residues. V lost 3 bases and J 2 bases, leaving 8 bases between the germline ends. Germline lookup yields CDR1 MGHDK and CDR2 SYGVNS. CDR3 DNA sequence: TGTGCCAGCAGTGATCAGAGACCCTACAATGAGCAGTTCTTC. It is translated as CASSDQRPYNEQFF. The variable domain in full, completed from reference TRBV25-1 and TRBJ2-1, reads EADIYQTPRYLVIGTGKKITLECSQTMGHDKMYWYQQDPGMELHLIHYSYGVNSTEKGDLSSESTVSRIRTEHFPLTLESARPSHTSQYLCASSDQRPYNEQFFGPGTRLTVL.

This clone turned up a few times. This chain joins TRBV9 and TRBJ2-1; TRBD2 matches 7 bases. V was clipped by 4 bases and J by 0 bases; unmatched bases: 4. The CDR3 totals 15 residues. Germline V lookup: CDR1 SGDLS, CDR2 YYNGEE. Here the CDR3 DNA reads TGTGCCAGCAGCATGTCTAGCGGCTCCTACAATGAGCAGTTCTTC. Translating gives CASSMSSGSYNEQFF.

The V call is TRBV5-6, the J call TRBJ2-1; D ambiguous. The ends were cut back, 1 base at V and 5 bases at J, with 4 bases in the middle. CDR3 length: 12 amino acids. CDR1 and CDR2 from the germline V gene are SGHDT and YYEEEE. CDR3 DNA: TGTGCCAGCAGCTTGTTGGACAATGAGCAGTTCTTC. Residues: CASSLLDNEQFF.

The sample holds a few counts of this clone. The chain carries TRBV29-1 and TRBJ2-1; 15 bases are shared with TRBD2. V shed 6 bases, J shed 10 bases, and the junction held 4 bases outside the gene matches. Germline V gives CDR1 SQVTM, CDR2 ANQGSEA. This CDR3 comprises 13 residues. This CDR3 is CSVKGLAGGEQFF. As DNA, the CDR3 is TGCAGCGTCAAAGGACTAGCGGGAGGGGAGCAGTTCTTC.

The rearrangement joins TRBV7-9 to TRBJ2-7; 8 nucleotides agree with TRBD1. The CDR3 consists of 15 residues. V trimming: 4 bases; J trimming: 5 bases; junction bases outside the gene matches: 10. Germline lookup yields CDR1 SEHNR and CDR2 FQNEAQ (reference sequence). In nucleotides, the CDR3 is TGTGCCAGCAGCTCCTTTGGACAGGGAGTCGACGAGCAGTACTTC. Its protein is CASSSFGQGVDEQYF.

CDR3 residues: CASSLPGSPETQYF. The CDR3 bases are TGTGCCAGCAGTTTACCCGGTAGCCCAGAGACCCAGTACTTC. V gene TRBV6-5 combines with J gene TRBJ2-5; no definite D call. CDR3 length: 14 residues. Trimming pared 4 bases from V and 4 bases from J, leaving 13 bases between. Germline CDR1 MNHEY, CDR2 SVGAGI.

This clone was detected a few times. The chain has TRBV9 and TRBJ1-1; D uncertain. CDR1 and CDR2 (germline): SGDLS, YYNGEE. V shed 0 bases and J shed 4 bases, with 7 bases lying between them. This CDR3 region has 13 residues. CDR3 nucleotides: TGTGCCAGCAGCGTAGGCTGGGGCACTGAAGCTTTCTTT. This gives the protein CASSVGWGTEAFF.

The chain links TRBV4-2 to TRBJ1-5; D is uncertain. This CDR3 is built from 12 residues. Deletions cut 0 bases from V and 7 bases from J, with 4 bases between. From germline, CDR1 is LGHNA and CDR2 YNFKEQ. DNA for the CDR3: TGTGCCAGCAGCCAAGATCAACAGCCCCAGCATTTT. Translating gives CASSQDQQPQHF.

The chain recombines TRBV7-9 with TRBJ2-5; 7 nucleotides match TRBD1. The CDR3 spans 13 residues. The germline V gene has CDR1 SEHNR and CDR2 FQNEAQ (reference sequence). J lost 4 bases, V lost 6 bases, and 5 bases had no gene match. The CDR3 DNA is TGTGCCAGCAGTATGACAGGGCTAGAGACCCAGTACTTC. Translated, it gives CASSMTGLETQYF.